These 23 T cell receptor beta chains share one sample of origin, sequenced in a study of memory CD4+ T cells and cytomegalovirus serostatus. Sequenced by immunoSEQ multiplex PCR; TCRdb stores in-frame clones only, minus some. The sample shows fewer than 40,000 clones, less than 80% of them seen only once. Single viable CD3+CD4+CD8-CD45RO+ cells were sorted as the memory CD4+ T cells. The sequenced sample was memory CD4+ T cells from blood. These receptor sequences come from an adult in good health and CMV-seropositive.

This clone was detected only a few times. This sequence joins TRBV6-6 and TRBJ2-1; D uncertain. Germline V gene lookup returns CDR1 MNHNY and CDR2 SVGAGI (reference sequence). This CDR3 region has 14 residues. Deletions cut 8 bases from V and 0 bases from J, with 11 bases between. In DNA form, the CDR3 reads TGTGCCAGCGTTAAGGCGGACTCCTACAATGAGCAGTTCTTC. Translating gives CASVKADSYNEQFF.

The rearrangement joins TRBV10-3 to TRBJ1-2; TRBD1 agrees at 10 bases. Germline V gives CDR1 ENHRY, CDR2 SYGVKD. The CDR3 has 13 residues. The J segment lost 4 bases and the V segment lost 11 bases, leaving 7 bases of the junction unmatched. CDR3 DNA sequence: TGTGCCGCGGGACAGGGGTTAGGCTATGGCTACACCTTC. This encodes CAAGQGLGYGYTF.

The chain employs TRBV6-5 and TRBJ2-7, with 10 bases aligning to TRBD1. With V trimmed by 7 bases and J by 2 bases, 5 bases remained unmatched. Per the germline V gene, CDR1 is MNHEY and CDR2 is SVGAGI. The CDR3 is made up of 14 amino acids. CDR3 nucleotides: TGTGCCAGCACCAGCGGGACAGGGGCCTACGAGCAGTACTTC. Its translation: CASTSGTGAYEQYF.

The chain joins TRBV5-1 to TRBJ1-3; 7 nucleotides align to TRBD1. Germline-derived CDR1 and CDR2 are SGHRS and YFSETQ. This CDR3 has 17 amino acids. The V segment lost 4 bases and the J segment 4 bases; nucleotides outside the gene matches: 14. This CDR3 reads CASSPTFLGGSGNTIYF. CDR3 bases: TGCGCCAGCAGCCCGACCTTTCTAGGGGGCTCAGGAAACACCATATATTTT. The full variable domain, completed using reference TRBV5-1 and TRBJ1-3, is KAGVTQTPRYLIKTRGQQVTLSCSPISGHRSVSWYQQTPGQGLQFLFEYFSETQRNKGNFPGRFSGRQFSNSRSEMNVSTLELGDSALYLCASSPTFLGGSGNTIYFGEGSWLTVV.

The V and J genes are TRBV5-1 and TRBJ2-5; TRBD2 might be the D (6 bases). The CDR3 covers 15 residues. In germline, CDR1 is SGHRS, CDR2 YFSETQ. The V and J ends lost 2 bases and 2 bases respectively, with 13 bases between them. CDR3 sequence (DNA): TGCGCCAGCAGCTTAGTCCGGGCGGGACAAGAGACCCAGTACTTC. Protein product: CASSLVRAGQETQYF.

This rearrangement joins TRBV2 to TRBJ2-1, with 13 bases lining up with TRBD2. Trimming at V came to 7 bases and at J to 4 bases, leaving 1 base not matched to a gene. This CDR3 has 14 residues. Germline values: CDR1 SNHLY, CDR2 FYNNEI. CDR3 sequence reads: CASMGLAGYNEQFF. The DNA for the CDR3 is TGTGCCAGCATGGGACTAGCGGGATACAATGAGCAGTTCTTC.

Only a few counts were recorded for this clone. The chain employs TRBV7-2 and TRBJ1-2; maybe TRBD1 (5 bases). Germline values: CDR1 SGHTA, CDR2 FQGNSA. The CDR3 loop spans 13 amino acids. Trimming shortened V by 5 bases and J by 8 bases, and 15 bases separated the two germline ends. CDR3 residues: CASSPRPREGYTF. The CDR3 coding sequence is TGTGCCAGCAGCCCACGGCCCAGGGAAGGCTACACCTTC.

This chain links TRBV5-1 with TRBJ1-2; D ambiguous. Germline V gene data show CDR1 as SGHRS and CDR2 as YFSETQ. CDR3 length equals 15 residues. V lost 0 bases and J lost 4, with 13 bases in between. The CDR3 DNA is TGCGCCAGCAGCTTGGGGTCCGCAGGCGGCTATGGCTACACCTTC. Translated: CASSLGSAGGYGYTF. The whole variable domain, filled in from reference TRBV5-1 and TRBJ1-2, reads KAGVTQTPRYLIKTRGQQVTLSCSPISGHRSVSWYQQTPGQGLQFLFEYFSETQRNKGNFPGRFSGRQFSNSRSEMNVSTLELGDSALYLCASSLGSAGGYGYTFGSGTRLTVV.

The gene calls are TRBV5-6 and TRBJ1-4; D not certain. The CDR3 runs 14 residues. V was trimmed by 7 bases and J by 0 bases, leaving 10 bases between them. The germline gives CDR1 SGHDT, CDR2 YYEEEE. Here the CDR3 DNA reads TGTGCCAGCGGTTCAGGCGCAACTAATGAAAAACTGTTTTTT. Translation gives CASGSGATNEKLFF.

The chain combines TRBV7-2 with TRBJ1-1, with D possibly matching TRBD1 (5 bases). Germline V gene sequence: CDR1 SGHTA, CDR2 FQGNSA. V lost 5 bases and J 0 bases, leaving 10 bases between the germline ends. CDR3 length: 14 residues. The CDR3 nucleotides are TGTGCCAGCAGCCAGGGACGGCTGAACACTGAAGCTTTCTTT. The encoded protein is CASSQGRLNTEAFF.

This clone was seen once. The J gene is TRBJ1-2, the V gene TRBV7-9; D is unresolved. Trimming removed 3 bases from V and 7 bases from J, with 6 bases in between. The CDR3 is 11 amino acids. The germline V gene encodes CDR1 SEHNR and CDR2 FQNEAQ (reference sequence). The CDR3 loop is CASSLAGGYTF. In DNA form, the CDR3 reads TGTGCCAGCAGCTTGGCAGGTGGCTACACCTTC.

The chain employs TRBV21-1 and TRBJ1-6; the listed D gene, TRBD1, was not tested against the DNA. TRBV21-1 is designated a pseudogene. The CDR3 contains 13 residues. CDR3 region: CASSKVVRGSLHF. In nucleotides, the CDR3 is TGTGCCAGCAGCAAAGTGGTCAGGGGCAGCCTCCACTTT.

As to this clone: At the DNA level, this CDR3 is encoded by other sequences in the same sample as well. The rearrangement uses TRBV2 and TRBJ2-3; TRBD1 or TRBD2 may be the D gene (5 bases each). The CDR3 sequence is 14 residues long. The ends were cut back, 3 bases at V and 2 bases at J, with 9 bases in the middle. Germline CDR1 reads SNHLY; CDR2 reads FYNNEI. As DNA, the CDR3 is TGTGCCAGCAGTGATCGGGGCCTCACAGATACGCAGTATTTT. As protein: CASSDRGLTDTQYF.

This clone was counted only a few times. CDR3: CASSLDHGLAKYF. The CDR3 nucleotides are TGTGCCAGCAGCTTAGACCATGGGTTAGCGAAGTACTTC. The chain links TRBV7-2 to TRBJ2-7; possible D gene TRBD2, 5 bases. With 1 base removed from V and 11 bases from J, the gap between germline ends came to 15 bases. Germline lookup yields CDR1 SGHTA and CDR2 FQGNSA. The CDR3 runs 13 residues. The full variable domain, in which reference TRBV7-2 and TRBJ2-7 provide the parts outside the CDR3, is GAGVSQSPSNKVTEKGKDVELRCDPISGHTALYWYRQSLGQGLEFLIYFQGNSAPDKSGLPSDRFSAERTGGSVSTLTIQRTQQEDSAVYLCASSLDHGLAKYFGPGTRLTVT.

V is TRBV7-8 and J is TRBJ2-3; weak D call: TRBD2 (6 bases). Trimming took 1 base from V and 0 from J, leaving 11 bases between them. Germline V gives CDR1 SGHVS, CDR2 FQNEAQ. The CDR3 covers 16 residues. CDR3 region: CASSLGVAASTDTQYF. CDR3 nucleotides: TGTGCCAGCAGCTTAGGCGTAGCGGCTAGCACAGATACGCAGTATTTT.

This clone ranks as medium-sized. The chain recombines TRBV27 with TRBJ1-5; D uncertain. The V end lost 10 bases, the J end lost 5 bases, and 12 bases lay between the germline ends. The germline CDR1 and CDR2 sequences are MNHEY and SMNVEV (reference sequence). The CDR3 contains 12 residues. The CDR3 DNA sequence: TGTGCCACTGGAATGCCTTATCAGCCCCAGCATTTT. This encodes CATGMPYQPQHF.

The V call is TRBV7-8, the J call TRBJ2-7; D may be TRBD1 or TRBD2 (5 bases each). Trimming stripped 0 bases from V and 6 bases from J, with 9 bases between. From germline, CDR1 is SGHVS and CDR2 FQNEAQ. The CDR3 runs 13 residues. The CDR3 DNA sequence: TGTGCCAGCAGCTTAGCCGGGGCGAGCGAGCAGTACTTC. This gives the protein CASSLAGASEQYF.

The V and J genes are TRBV20-1 and TRBJ2-5; perhaps D is TRBD1 or TRBD2 (6 bases each). The CDR3 totals 11 residues. Germline V gene lookup returns CDR1 DFQATT and CDR2 SNEGSKA (reference sequence). CDR3 sequence (DNA): TGCACCCCCTTAGGGGGGGAGACCCAGTACTTC. It is translated as CTPLGGETQYF.

The chain has TRBV18 and TRBJ1-1, with TRBD1 as a possible D gene (5 bases). The CDR3 has 14 amino acids. Germline CDR1 and CDR2: KGHSH and LQKENI. V was shortened by 9 bases and J by 0 bases, with 14 bases between the two germline ends. The CDR3 DNA reads as TGTGCCAGTTCAGGGAGAGGGATGAACACTGAAGCTTTCTTT. This codes for CASSGRGMNTEAFF.

The sample holds a few counts of this clone. This sequence joins TRBV7-9 and TRBJ2-3; D may be TRBD2 (6 bases). The V end lost 5 bases, the J end lost 0 bases, and 15 bases lay between the germline ends. CDR1 is SEHNR and CDR2 is FQNEAQ in the germline V gene (reference sequence). The CDR3 is 16 amino acids. CDR3 amino acids: CASSPLRGRSTDTQYF. CDR3 nucleotide sequence: TGTGCCAGCAGCCCCTTGCGGGGCCGAAGCACAGATACGCAGTATTTT.

This rearrangement joins TRBV7-2 to TRBJ2-5; TRBD2 aligns across 8 bases. Germline V gives CDR1 SGHTA, CDR2 FQGNSA. V was clipped by 5 bases and J by 5 bases; unmatched bases: 4. The CDR3 covers 13 residues. The CDR3 bases are TGTGCCAGCAGCAGGGCTAGCGGGGAGACCCAGTACTTC. Translated, it gives CASSRASGETQYF.

A remark on this clone: A read error may account for a junction end that differs from germline. This chain uses TRBV7-7 with TRBJ2-2; D not resolved. CDR1 and CDR2 (germline): SSHAT, FNYEAQ (reference sequence). CDR3 length: 12 residues. CDR3 sequence: CASSSRVGELFF. The CDR3 DNA is TGTGCTAGCAGCTCTAGAGTCGGGGAGCTGTTTTTT.

By sample share, this clone is medium-sized (0.01 to 0.1%). The gene calls are TRBV2 and TRBJ2-1; a weak D match, TRBD1 (5 bases). CDR1 and CDR2 (germline): SNHLY, FYNNEI. With 2 bases removed from V and 7 bases from J, the gap between germline ends came to 12 bases. The CDR3 covers 14 residues. The CDR3 DNA is TGTGCCAGCAGTGAACAAGGGGTGGGTAATGAGCAGTTCTTC. It encodes CASSEQGVGNEQFF.